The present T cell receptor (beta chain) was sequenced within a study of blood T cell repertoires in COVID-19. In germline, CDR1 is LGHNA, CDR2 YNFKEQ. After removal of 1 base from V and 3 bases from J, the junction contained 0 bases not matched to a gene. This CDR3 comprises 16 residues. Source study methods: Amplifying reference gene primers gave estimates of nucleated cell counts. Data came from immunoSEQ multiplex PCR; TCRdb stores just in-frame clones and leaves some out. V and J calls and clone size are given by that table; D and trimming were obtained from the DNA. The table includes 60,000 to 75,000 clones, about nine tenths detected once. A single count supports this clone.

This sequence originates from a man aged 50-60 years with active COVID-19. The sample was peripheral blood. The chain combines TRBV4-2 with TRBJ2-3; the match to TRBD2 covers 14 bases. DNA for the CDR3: TGTGCCAGCAGCCAAGGACTAGCGGGGGGGACAGATACGCAGTATTTT. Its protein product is CASSQGLAGGTDTQYF.